This is a list of T cell receptor beta chains from one sample in a study of blood T cell repertoires in COVID-19. The data were produced by immunoSEQ multiplex PCR, yet TCRdb's version contains in-frame clones alone and is incomplete. The sample yields 300,000 to 400,000 clones, 85% to 90% seen once. The sample taken for sequencing was peripheral blood. The origin of the receptors is a woman under 40 with COVID-19, enrolled during active disease. Each CDR3 is given with its conserved first and last residue. Fields, in order: V gene, J gene, clone size, D gene, CDR3 protein, CDR3 DNA. A D gene is named only where the DNA matches it firmly. The size entry is marked missing in some rows and otherwise reads once, few, many or a size class.

TRBV7-2	TRBJ2-7	-	TRBD1	CASSWGTGGDEQYF	TGTGCCAGCAGCTGGGGGACAGGGGGCGACGAGCAGTACTTC
TRBV12-3/TRBV12-4	TRBJ1-3	-	TRBD1	CASSTQGGNTIYF	TGTGCCAGCAGTACACAGGGGGGAAACACCATATATTTT
TRBV5-1	TRBJ2-6	-	-	CASSLYVSGANVLTF	TGCGCCAGCAGCTTGTATGTCTCTGGGGCCAACGTCCTGACTTTC
TRBV6-5	TRBJ1-5	-	-	CASRRSSNQPQHF	TGTGCCAGCAGGCGGAGTAGCAATCAGCCCCAGCATTTT
TRBV11-2	TRBJ2-7	-	-	CASSWVAFTYEQYF	TGTGCCAGCAGCTGGGTAGCCTTCACCTACGAGCAGTACTTC
TRBV7-6	TRBJ2-1	once	TRBD2	CASSLVQAGVGDEQFF	TGTGCCAGCAGCTTAGTTCAAGCGGGAGTGGGTGATGAGCAGTTCTTC
TRBV27	TRBJ1-5	-	TRBD1	CASNPQGLGNQPQHF	TGTGCCAGCAACCCACAGGGGCTGGGCAATCAGCCCCAGCATTTT
TRBV3-1/TRBV3-2	TRBJ2-1	-	-	CASSQDLGSHNEQFF	TGTGCCAGCAGCCAAGATCTAGGCTCCCACAATGAGCAGTTCTTC
TRBV28	TRBJ1-1	-	TRBD1	CASSFPRTGWVTEAFF	TGTGCCAGCAGTTTTCCCCGGACAGGGTGGGTCACTGAAGCTTTCTTT
TRBV19	TRBJ2-7	-	TRBD1	CASSKNSGTGGPPYEQYF	TGTGCCAGTAGTAAAAACTCCGGGACAGGGGGCCCCCCCTACGAGCAGTACTTC
TRBV27	TRBJ2-7	-	-	CASSLSTGYEQYF	TGTGCCAGCAGTTTATCGACGGGCTACGAGCAGTACTTC
TRBV7-2	TRBJ2-1	-	TRBD2	CASRSSTSGGFSSYNEQFF	TGTGCCAGCAGATCCAGTACTAGCGGAGGATTCAGCTCCTACAATGAGCAGTTCTTC
TRBV7-8	TRBJ2-1	-	TRBD2	CASSLGISGVYNEQFF	TGTGCCAGCAGCTTAGGAATTAGCGGGGTGTACAATGAGCAGTTCTTC
TRBV14	TRBJ2-2	-	-	CASSQITGTGELFF	TGTGCCAGCAGCCAAATTACTGGCACCGGGGAGCTGTTTTTT
TRBV6-5	TRBJ1-6	few	-	CASSYVLASVNSPLHF	TGTGCCAGCAGTTACGTCCTGGCCTCCGTAAATTCACCCCTCCACTTT
TRBV7-9	TRBJ2-1	-	TRBD1	CASSFSTGVGGYNEQFF	TGTGCCAGCAGCTTTTCGACAGGGGTCGGTGGCTACAATGAGCAGTTCTTC
TRBV5-8	TRBJ2-3	-	TRBD2	CASSLFVSGTLEYF	TGTGCCAGCAGCTTGTTTGTTAGCGGGACACTCGAGTATTTT
TRBV5-1	TRBJ2-3	-	TRBD2	CASSLGTSGNTDTQYF	TGCGCCAGCAGCCTAGGGACTAGCGGGAACACAGATACGCAGTATTTT
TRBV7-9	TRBJ1-1	once	TRBD1	CASSLQDRTGTEAFF	TGTGCCAGCAGCCTCCAGGACAGGACGGGCACTGAAGCTTTCTTT
TRBV27	TRBJ1-1	-	-	CASSVQGNTEAFF	TGTGCCAGCAGTGTACAGGGAAACACTGAAGCTTTCTTT
TRBV6-5	TRBJ2-1	-	-	CASSYNNRVPEQFF	TGTGCCAGCAGTTACAACAACAGGGTCCCTGAGCAGTTCTTC
TRBV10-3	TRBJ1-2	-	TRBD1	CAISARDRGDYGYTF	TGTGCCATCAGTGCCCGGGACAGGGGGGACTATGGCTACACCTTC
TRBV6-4	TRBJ2-5	-	TRBD2	CASSEVVGGETQYF	TGTGCCAGCAGTGAAGTGGTCGGGGGGGAGACCCAGTACTTC
TRBV6-5	TRBJ2-2	-	-	CASSYSMSGLGELFF	TGTGCCAGCAGTTACTCGATGTCGGGTCTCGGGGAGCTGTTTTTT
TRBV10-2	TRBJ2-1	-	TRBD2	CASSGEREQYNEQFF	TGCGCCAGCAGTGGAGAGCGGGAGCAATACAATGAGCAGTTCTTC
TRBV30	TRBJ2-6	-	-	CAWNPQLSLSGANVLTF	TGTGCCTGGAATCCGCAGCTTAGCCTCTCTGGGGCCAACGTCCTGACTTTC
TRBV5-1	TRBJ2-2	-	TRBD2	CASRLAGGWNTGELFF	TGCGCCAGCAGACTAGCGGGAGGGTGGAACACCGGGGAGCTGTTTTTT
TRBV3-1/TRBV3-2	TRBJ1-1	-	TRBD1	CASSPGQGSYNTEAFF	TGTGCCAGCAGCCCGGGACAGGGCAGTTACAACACTGAAGCTTTCTTT
TRBV7-9	TRBJ2-5	-	TRBD1	CASSLFRGGDYQETQYF	TGTGCCAGCAGCTTATTCCGAGGGGGCGATTATCAAGAGACCCAGTACTTC
TRBV6-5	TRBJ2-1	-	TRBD2	CASALAGGPAGEQFF	TGTGCCAGCGCGCTAGCGGGAGGGCCGGCGGGTGAGCAGTTCTTC
TRBV7-2	TRBJ1-5	-	-	CASSLEFWGAVNQPQHF	TGTGCCAGCAGCTTAGAGTTCTGGGGCGCAGTCAATCAGCCCCAGCATTTT
TRBV18	TRBJ1-4	-	-	CASSPQTRTNEKLFF	TGTGCCAGCTCACCGCAGACAAGAACTAATGAAAAACTGTTTTTT
TRBV30	TRBJ1-1	once	-	CAWSDLQQGPTEAFF	TGTGCCTGGAGTGACCTCCAACAGGGCCCCACTGAAGCTTTCTTT
TRBV29-1	TRBJ2-7	-	TRBD1	CSVAGTGFIDEQYF	TGCAGCGTTGCCGGGACAGGGTTTATAGACGAGCAGTACTTC
TRBV23-1	TRBJ1-3	-	-	CASSQSWAQQQDISGNTIYF	TGCGCCAGCAGTCAATCGTGGGCCCAACAACAGGACATCTCTGGAAACACCATATATTTT
TRBV5-4	TRBJ1-4	-	TRBD1	CASSLGQGTNEKLFF	TGTGCCAGCAGCCTCGGACAGGGAACTAATGAAAAACTGTTTTTT
TRBV19	TRBJ1-2	-	-	CASSIERTDYGYTF	TGTGCCAGTAGTATAGAGCGGACTGACTATGGCTACACCTTC
TRBV19	TRBJ1-1	-	TRBD1	CASNPTGPNTEAFF	TGTGCCAGTAACCCGACAGGGCCAAACACTGAAGCTTTCTTT
TRBV18	TRBJ1-4	few	-	CASSPSGTIGEKLFF	TGTGCCAGCTCACCATCTGGGACAATCGGTGAAAAACTGTTTTTT
TRBV6-4	TRBJ2-7	-	-	CASSPGLHSYEQYF	TGTGCCAGCAGTCCGGGACTCCACTCCTACGAGCAGTACTTC
TRBV5-1	TRBJ2-1	-	TRBD2	CASSLEGLAGAYDEQFF	TGCGCCAGCAGCTTGGAGGGACTAGCGGGAGCGTATGATGAGCAGTTCTTC
TRBV28	TRBJ1-2	-	-	CASSLTLLATTRYGYTF	TGTGCCAGCAGTTTGACCCTGTTAGCCACTACTAGGTATGGCTACACCTTC
TRBV15	TRBJ1-4	-	-	CATSRGLGEKLFF	TGTGCCACCAGCAGGGGACTTGGGGAAAAACTGTTTTTT